These T cell receptor beta chains were read from a single sample in a study of shared clonotypes between healthy human individuals. Using immunoSEQ multiplex PCR, the repertoire was profiled, and TCRdb retains in-frame clones only, with some absent. This table holds approximately 500,000 clones, approximately 95% found once. The specimen was naive CD4+ T cells sorted from blood. Receptor source: a woman aged 30 to 39 in good health. The CDR3 runs from the conserved cysteine through the conserved F or W. D genes are given only for firm matches. For some rows the clone size is stated as once, few or many, or as a class when expanded; others skip it.

J gene,clone size,V gene,D gene,CDR3 protein,CDR3 DNA
TRBJ2-1,-,TRBV5-1,TRBD2,CASSFGLAGSSYNEQFF,TGCGCCAGCAGCTTCGGACTAGCGGGAAGCTCCTACAATGAGCAGTTCTTC
TRBJ1-5,-,TRBV19,TRBD1,CASSISDRDNQPQHF,TGTGCCAGTAGTATAAGTGACAGGGACAATCAGCCCCAGCATTTT
TRBJ2-7,-,TRBV6-1,TRBD2,CASGRLAAYEQYF,TGTGCCAGCGGCAGACTAGCGGCCTACGAGCAGTACTTC
TRBJ2-7,-,TRBV9,-,CASSVVEYGEQYF,TGTGCCAGCAGCGTAGTAGAGTATGGCGAGCAGTACTTC
TRBJ2-3,-,TRBV5-1,-,CASTKGGGRSADTQYF,TGCGCCAGCACCAAGGGGGGTGGGAGGAGTGCAGATACGCAGTATTTT
TRBJ1-1,-,TRBV5-1,-,CASSSDGRQRKAFF,TGCGCCAGCAGCTCGGACGGAAGACAAAGAAAAGCTTTCTTT
TRBJ1-3,-,TRBV7-8,-,CASSRGWVSGKSGNTIYF,TGTGCCAGCAGTCGAGGCTGGGTGAGCGGAAAATCTGGAAACACCATATATTTT
TRBJ1-2,-,TRBV27,-,CASSLQGGGNYGYTF,TGTGCCAGCAGTTTACAGGGAGGGGGGAACTATGGCTACACCTTC
TRBJ1-5,-,TRBV19,-,CASSDIQHYSNQPQHF,TGTGCCAGTAGTGATATACAGCATTATAGCAATCAGCCCCAGCATTTT
TRBJ1-1,-,TRBV5-1,-,CASSHSYSPRRGNTEAFF,TGCGCCAGCAGCCACTCCTACTCACCGCGACGGGGGAACACTGAAGCTTTCTTT
TRBJ2-7,once,TRBV5-4,-,CASSLWGYEQYF,TGTGCCAGCAGCTTGTGGGGCTACGAGCAGTACTTC
TRBJ2-4,-,TRBV5-1,TRBD1,CASSRGQGNIQYF,TGCGCCAGCAGCCGGGGACAGGGAAACATTCAGTACTTC
TRBJ1-2,once,TRBV12-2,-,CASRVGRGRKNYGYTF,TGTGCAAGTCGCGTAGGCCGGGGACGGAAAAACTATGGCTACACCTTC
TRBJ2-7,-,TRBV6-1,-,CASSEALGGVTYEQYF,TGTGCCAGCAGTGAAGCCTTGGGGGGAGTCACCTACGAGCAGTACTTC
TRBJ1-1,-,TRBV28,-,CASSRRFKNSQGAFF,TGTGCCAGCAGTCGTAGGTTTAAAAACTCCCAGGGAGCTTTCTTT
TRBJ1-2,once,TRBV29-1,TRBD1,CSVEGQLYGYTF,TGCAGCGTGGAGGGACAGCTCTATGGCTACACCTTC
TRBJ1-5,-,TRBV28,TRBD1,CASSSGQGAQPQHF,TGTGCCAGCAGTTCCGGACAGGGTGCACAGCCCCAGCATTTT
TRBJ2-3,-,TRBV18,-,CASSPPSSSTDTQYF,TGTGCCAGCTCACCACCCTCGTCTAGCACAGATACGCAGTATTTT
TRBJ1-1,-,TRBV30,TRBD1,CAWGPWDRDHTEAFF,TGTGCCTGGGGTCCGTGGGACAGGGATCACACTGAAGCTTTCTTT
TRBJ2-3,once,TRBV5-8,-,CASSLGVGSLVVTDTQYF,TGTGCCAGCAGCTTGGGGGTGGGTTCGCTGGTGGTCACAGATACGCAGTATTTT
TRBJ1-1,-,TRBV6-5,-,CASSHPGLGDTEAFF,TGTGCCAGCAGTCACCCAGGGTTGGGGGACACTGAAGCTTTCTTT
TRBJ2-2,-,TRBV5-6,-,CASSPGLQLHLPAGELFF,TGTGCCAGCAGCCCGGGGCTCCAGCTACACCTCCCCGCCGGGGAGCTGTTTTTT
TRBJ2-5,-,TRBV9,-,CASSASPVGSLETQYF,TGTGCCAGCAGCGCGTCCCCCGTTGGGAGTTTGGAGACCCAGTACTTC
TRBJ1-2,-,TRBV18,-,CASSLGTGNYGYTF,TGTGCCAGCTCTCTTGGGACTGGGAACTATGGCTACACCTTC
TRBJ2-2,-,TRBV27,TRBD2,CASSLWVAGGSTGELFF,TGTGCCAGCAGTTTATGGGTAGCGGGAGGTAGCACCGGGGAGCTGTTTTTT
TRBJ1-5,once,TRBV5-4,-,CASSFHNQPQHF,TGTGCCAGCAGCTTCCACAATCAGCCCCAGCATTTT
TRBJ1-1,-,TRBV19,-,CASSITRMNTEAFF,TGTGCCAGTAGTATAACCCGGATGAACACTGAAGCTTTCTTT
TRBJ1-3,-,TRBV28,-,CASSLTDGIGNTIYF,TGTGCCAGCAGTTTGACCGACGGTATTGGAAACACCATATATTTT
TRBJ1-3,-,TRBV4-1,-,CASSQVPGNTIYF,TGCGCCAGCAGCCAAGTCCCTGGAAACACCATATATTTT
TRBJ2-2,-,TRBV7-2,-,CASSLGGLRTGELFF,TGTGCCAGCAGCTTAGGTGGTTTACGCACCGGGGAGCTGTTTTTT
TRBJ1-1,-,TRBV6-4,-,CASRSQLNTEAFF,TGTGCCAGCCGATCCCAGCTGAACACTGAAGCTTTCTTT
TRBJ2-7,-,TRBV7-9,TRBD2,CASSPSWEGLALHEQYF,TGTGCCAGCAGCCCGTCCTGGGAGGGACTAGCGCTCCACGAGCAGTACTTC
TRBJ2-7,-,TRBV2,TRBD2,CASKLAWTYEQYF,TGTGCCAGCAAACTAGCGTGGACCTACGAGCAGTACTTC
TRBJ1-1,-,TRBV7-9,TRBD1,CASSDRDSERAEAFF,TGTGCCAGCAGCGACAGGGACAGCGAAAGGGCTGAAGCTTTCTTT
TRBJ1-5,-,TRBV10-2,-,CASRRESNQPQHF,TGCGCCAGCAGACGGGAGTCCAATCAGCCCCAGCATTTT
TRBJ2-1,-,TRBV28,-,CASTLPPYNEQFF,TGTGCCAGCACCTTGCCCCCTTACAATGAGCAGTTCTTC
TRBJ1-1,-,TRBV5-6,-,CASSLVGVGPDEAFF,TGTGCCAGCAGCTTGGTAGGGGTCGGGCCAGACGAAGCTTTCTTT
TRBJ2-3,-,TRBV29-1,-,CSVFSQQIRELTDTQYF,TGCAGCGTTTTTTCTCAACAGATACGCGAGTTAACAGATACGCAGTATTTT
TRBJ1-1,-,TRBV18,-,CASSLASEAFF,TGTGCCAGCTCTCTCGCCTCTGAAGCTTTCTTT